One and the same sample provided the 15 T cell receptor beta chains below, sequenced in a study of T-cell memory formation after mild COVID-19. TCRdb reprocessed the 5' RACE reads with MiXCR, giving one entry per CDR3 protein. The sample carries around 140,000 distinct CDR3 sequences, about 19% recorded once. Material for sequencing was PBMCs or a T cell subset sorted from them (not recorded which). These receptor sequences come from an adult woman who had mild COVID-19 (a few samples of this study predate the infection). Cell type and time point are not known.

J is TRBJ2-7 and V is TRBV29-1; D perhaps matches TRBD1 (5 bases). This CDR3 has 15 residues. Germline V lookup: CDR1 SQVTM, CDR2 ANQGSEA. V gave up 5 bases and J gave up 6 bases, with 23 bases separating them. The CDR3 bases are TGCAGCGTTCTAAAGGGGTTGTTCGAACCCTCCGAGCAGTACTTC. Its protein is CSVLKGLFEPSEQYF.

CDR3 coding DNA: TGTGCCAGCAGTGATTGGTCGTACAATGAGCAGTTCTTC. It yields the protein CASSDWSYNEQFF. This chain connects TRBV25-1 to TRBJ2-1; D is uncertain. Germline loops: CDR1 MGHDK, CDR2 SYGVNS. The CDR3 is made up of 13 amino acids. Trimming cost V 3 bases and J 4 bases, with 7 bases left between them.

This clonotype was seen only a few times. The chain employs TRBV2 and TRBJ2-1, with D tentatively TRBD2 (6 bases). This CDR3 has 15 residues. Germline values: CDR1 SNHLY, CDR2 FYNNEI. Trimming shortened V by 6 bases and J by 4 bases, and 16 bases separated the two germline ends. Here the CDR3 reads CASSKIADPYNEQFF. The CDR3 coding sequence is TGTGCCAGCAGCAAGATAGCGGATCCTTACAATGAGCAGTTCTTC.

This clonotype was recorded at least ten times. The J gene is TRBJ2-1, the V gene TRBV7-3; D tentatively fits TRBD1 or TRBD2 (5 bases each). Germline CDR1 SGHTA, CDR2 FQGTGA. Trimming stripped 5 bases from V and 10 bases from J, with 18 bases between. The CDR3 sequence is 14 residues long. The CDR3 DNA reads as TGTGCCAGCAGCACCCCGGGACCCTTTAGGGAGCAGTTCTTC. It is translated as CASSTPGPFREQFF.

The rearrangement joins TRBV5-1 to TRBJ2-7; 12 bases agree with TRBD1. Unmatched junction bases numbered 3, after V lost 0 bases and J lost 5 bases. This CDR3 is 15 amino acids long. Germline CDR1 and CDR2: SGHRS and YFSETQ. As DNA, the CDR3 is TGCGCCAGCAGCTTGGCCGGGACAGGGGGCAACGAGCAGTACTTC. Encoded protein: CASSLAGTGGNEQYF.

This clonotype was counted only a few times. CDR3 amino acids: CASSLATTGRGNEQFF. The DNA for the CDR3 is TGTGCCAGCAGCTTAGCCACTACCGGGAGAGGGAATGAGCAGTTCTTC. The chain joins TRBV7-2 to TRBJ2-1; tentatively, D is TRBD2 (6 bases). Germline V gene data show CDR1 as SGHTA and CDR2 as FQGNSA. The CDR3 extends over 16 amino acids. V gave up 0 bases and J gave up 7 bases, with 16 bases separating them.

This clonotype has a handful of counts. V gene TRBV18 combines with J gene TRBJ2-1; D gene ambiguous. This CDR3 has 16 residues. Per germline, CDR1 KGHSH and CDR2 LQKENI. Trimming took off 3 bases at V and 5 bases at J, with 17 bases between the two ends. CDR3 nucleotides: TGTGCCAGCTCACCCCAAAGGTTGAGGTCAAACAATGAGCAGTTCTTC. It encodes CASSPQRLRSNNEQFF.

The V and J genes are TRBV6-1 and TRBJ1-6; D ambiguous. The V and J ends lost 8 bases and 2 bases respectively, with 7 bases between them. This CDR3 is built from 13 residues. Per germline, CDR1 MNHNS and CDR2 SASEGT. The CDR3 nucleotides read TGTGCCAGCTTGCGGACCTATAATTCACCCCTCCACTTT. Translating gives CASLRTYNSPLHF.

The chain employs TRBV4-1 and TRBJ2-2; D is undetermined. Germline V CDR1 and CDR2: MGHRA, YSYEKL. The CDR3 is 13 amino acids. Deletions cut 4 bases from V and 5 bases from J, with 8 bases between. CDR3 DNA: TGCGCCAGCAGCCGAACAGCGACCGGGGAGCTGTTTTTT. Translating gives CASSRTATGELFF.

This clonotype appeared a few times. This CDR3 is CASSVLGGLPYNEQFF. The CDR3, as DNA: TGTGCCAGCAGCGTTCTAGGAGGTCTTCCCTACAATGAGCAGTTCTTC. The chain combines TRBV6-2 or TRBV6-3 with TRBJ2-1, with TRBD2 as a possible D gene (5 bases). The germline V gene has CDR1 MNHEY and CDR2 SVGEGT. The CDR3 is 16 residues long. Trimming left V 6 bases short and J 2 bases short, with 17 bases between.

Here the CDR3 reads CASSEALWMGEQYF. In DNA form, the CDR3 reads TGTGCCAGCAGCGAGGCACTCTGGATGGGCGAGCAGTACTTC. J is TRBJ2-7 and V is TRBV13; D ambiguous. The CDR3 is made up of 14 amino acids. V was shortened by 5 bases and J by 6 bases, with 17 bases between the two germline ends. Per the germline V gene, CDR1 is PRHDT and CDR2 is FYEKMQ (reference sequence).

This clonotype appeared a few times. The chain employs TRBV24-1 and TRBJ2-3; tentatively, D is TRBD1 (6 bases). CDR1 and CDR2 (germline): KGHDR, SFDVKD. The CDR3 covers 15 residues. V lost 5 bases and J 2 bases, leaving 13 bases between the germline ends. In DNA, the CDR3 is TGTGCCACCAGTGTTCAAGGACAGCACACAGATACGCAGTATTTT. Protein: CATSVQGQHTDTQYF.

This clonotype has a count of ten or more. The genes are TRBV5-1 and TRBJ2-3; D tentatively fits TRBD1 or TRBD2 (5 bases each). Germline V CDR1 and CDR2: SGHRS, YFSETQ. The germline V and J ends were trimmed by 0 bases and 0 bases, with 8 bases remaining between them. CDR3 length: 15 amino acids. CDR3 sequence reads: CASSLAGPSTDTQYF. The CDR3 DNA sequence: TGCGCCAGCAGCTTGGCGGGACCTAGCACAGATACGCAGTATTTT.

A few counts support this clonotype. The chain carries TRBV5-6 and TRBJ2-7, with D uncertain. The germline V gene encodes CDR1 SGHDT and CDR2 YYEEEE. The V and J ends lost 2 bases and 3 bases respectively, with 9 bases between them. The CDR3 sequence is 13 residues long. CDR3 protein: CASSFDQRYEQYF. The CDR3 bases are TGTGCCAGCAGCTTCGACCAACGCTACGAGCAGTACTTC.

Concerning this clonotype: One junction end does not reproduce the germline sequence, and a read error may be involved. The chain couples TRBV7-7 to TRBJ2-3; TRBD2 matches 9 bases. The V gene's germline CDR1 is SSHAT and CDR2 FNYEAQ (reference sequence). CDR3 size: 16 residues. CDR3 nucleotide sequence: TGTGCTAGCAGCTTAGGACTAGCGCCAACCACAGATACGCAGTATTTT. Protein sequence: CASSLGLAPTTDTQYF.